What follows is one TCR beta chain and its context. It has no known antigen specificity. Base qualities are missing; no much larger clone stands one base away. Using the deep immunoSEQ assay, multiplex PCR amplified TCR CDR3 regions from genomic DNA. Genomic DNA extracted from each cell subset was distributed evenly over all wells of several immunoSEQ 96-well plates, and each plate served as one replicate. Each replicate PCR for sorted subsets received around 200 ng genomic DNA, equal to roughly 33,000 T cell genomes. Purified libraries were quantified with a Qubit 3.0 fluorometer, sized on a Bioanalyzer 2100, and re-quantified with the KAPA Library Quantification kit. Every immunoSEQ 96-well plate was sequenced on a dedicated single-read 150-cycle Illumina NextSeq 550 flow cell. The study's processing was this. Because only junctional sequences without quality scores were contained in the immunoSEQ output, filtering matching that applied to full-length reads could not be performed. To assign V/J genes and CDR3, sequences were annotated against IMGT germline references using PyIR, a Python wrapper for IgBLAST v1.9. Reads with weak V/J assignments (E-value above 1e-6), missing CDR3, stop codons, out-of-frame junctions, or ambiguous translated residues were removed. V3J clonotypes were defined as sequences sharing the same inferred V gene, J gene, and CDR3 amino acid sequence. Percentage overlap between repertoires was calculated by dividing the number of shared unique clonotypes by the size of the smaller repertoire. RTK rarefaction, the Chao1 estimator, and Recon v2.1 estimates of unobserved clonotypes were used to assess repertoire richness. Generation probabilities were computed with OLGA for all TCRbeta clonotypes obtained by the gDNA method from a handful of donors. The table was pulled from immuneACCESS by TCRdb, which kept in-frame rearrangements only. Such tables lose some clones; where checked, under half of the loss comes from unresolved V genes, and the rest has no known cause. That table is the source of V, J and clone size, and D and trimming were worked out from the DNA. The sample table records roughly 1,000,000 clones; approximately 80% of these occur just once. The top ten constitute 0.4% to 0.55% of the sample.

This sample stems from a study of shared clonotypes between healthy human individuals (dated by TCRdb to the early 2020s). Regarding the study in general: Two women and a few men aged 18 to 49 years were included in the cohort. Per donor, leukapheresis produced somewhere between about 0.94 and 9 billion PBMCs. Per donor, three plates each were used for CD4 naive and CD4 memory, two for CD8 naive, and one for CD8 memory. Libraries were prepared and TCR repertoires were sequenced by different laboratories using diverse techniques, in order to increase sequencing depth and limit assay-specific biases. To estimate repertoire size and how much clonotype sharing occurs between individuals, the study deeply sequenced the blood TCR repertoires of several healthy adults.

Donors were healthy HIV-negative adults with no recently reported acute infections or vaccinations. Only Caucasian adults living in Nashville, Tennessee, USA were represented among the donors. CD4+ T cells were enriched through magnetic negative selection, after which naive cells were positively selected on CD45RA and the remaining negative fraction served as the memory subset. Blood was obtained by leukapheresis, after which PBMCs were separated by Ficoll-Histopaque density gradient centrifugation and cryopreserved in liquid nitrogen vapor phase. Analytical flow cytometry was used to check the purity and quantity of each magnetically sorted T cell population. Genomic DNA was isolated from every sorted fraction and measured by UV absorbance on a Nanodrop 2000c. Summary of the overall study and its limitations: Across a handful of donors, about 4.5% of naive CD4, around 3.5% of naive CD8, around 2.5% of memory CD4, and about 0.44% of memory CD8 clonotypes were shared. Sampling was restricted to blood, and TCR repertoires in tissues likely differ from the TCR repertoires found in blood. Compared with non-shared clonotypes, the clonotypes found in all four sorted-subset donors had higher generation probabilities. Pairwise subsampling led to the expectation that sequencing depth would affect the degree of clonotype sharing among donors. Naive subsets generally had larger estimated clonotype richness than memory subsets did. Rarefaction of sorted-subset datasets indicated incomplete sequencing despite the large sequencing depth. The small number of donors limited the genetic and exposure-history diversity represented.

The germline V gene (reference sequence) yields MNHEY for CDR1 and SMNVEV for CDR2. Reading from cysteine to phenylalanine, the CDR3 counts 16 amino acids. The read is trimmed to its CDR3 DNA, 48 bases read in frame from base 1. Ends trimmed: V by 5 bases, J by 5 bases; bases unmatched to a gene: 6. The TCR comes from a man in his late teens or twenties in good health. Some clones in this sample may be carry-over from other donors' samples. The sequence joins TRBV27 to TRBJ2-1; 13 central nucleotides agree with TRBD2. The sequenced material came from memory CD4+ T cells from PBMCs. The cell subset or site label here, explained by the study, means: CD45RA-negative fraction. The DNA is TGTGCCAGCAGTGGTCGACTAGCGGGGGGCCACAATGAGCAGTTCTTC. It specifies CASSGRLAGGHNEQFF.